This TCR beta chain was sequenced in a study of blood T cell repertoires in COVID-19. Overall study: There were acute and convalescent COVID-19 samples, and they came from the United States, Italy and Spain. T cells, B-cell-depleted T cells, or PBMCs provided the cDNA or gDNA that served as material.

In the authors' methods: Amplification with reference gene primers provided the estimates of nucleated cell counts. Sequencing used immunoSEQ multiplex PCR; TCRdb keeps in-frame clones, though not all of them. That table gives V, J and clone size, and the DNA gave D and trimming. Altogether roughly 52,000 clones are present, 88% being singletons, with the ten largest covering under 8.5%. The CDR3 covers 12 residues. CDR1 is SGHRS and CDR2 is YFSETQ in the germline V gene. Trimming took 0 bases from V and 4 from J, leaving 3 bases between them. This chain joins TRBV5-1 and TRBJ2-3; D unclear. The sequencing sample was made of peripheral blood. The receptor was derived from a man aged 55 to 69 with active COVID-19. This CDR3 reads CASSLGADTQYF. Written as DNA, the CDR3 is TGCGCCAGCAGCTTGGGAGCAGATACGCAGTATTTT. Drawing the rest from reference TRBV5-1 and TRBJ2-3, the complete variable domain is KAGVTQTPRYLIKTRGQQVTLSCSPISGHRSVSWYQQTPGQGLQFLFEYFSETQRNKGNFPGRFSGRQFSNSRSEMNVSTLELGDSALYLCASSLGADTQYFGPGTRLTVL.